This TCR beta chain was sequenced for a study of cytotoxic CD8 clonotypes in ibrutinib-treated CLL. Libraries were prepared by immunoSEQ multiplex PCR; TCRdb keeps only in-frame clonotypes and omits some of them. The data hold 80,000 to 95,000 clones, with roughly 77% observed a single time. The V gene end was trimmed by 7 bases and the J gene end by 8 bases; junction bases not matched to a gene: 5. Germline CDR1 is SNHLY and CDR2 is FYNNEI. The length of the CDR3 is 13 residues. The sequenced sample was PBMCs, obtained after 12 months of ibrutinib treatment. This sequence originates from a human donor with chronic lymphocytic leukemia. The V gene is TRBV2, the J gene TRBJ2-4; 10 positions agree with TRBD2. The CDR3 protein is CASTGLAVDIQYF. The CDR3 nucleotides read TGTGCCAGCACCGGACTAGCGGTAGACATTCAGTACTTC. Combining the CDR3 with reference TRBV2 and TRBJ2-4 gives the whole variable domain EPEVTQTPSHQVTQMGQEVILRCVPISNHLYFYWYRQILGQKVEFLVSFYNNEISEKSEIFDDQFSVERPDGSNFTLKIRSTKLEDSAMYFCASTGLAVDIQYFGAGTRLSVL.